This T cell receptor beta chain was obtained from a study of blood T cell repertoires in COVID-19. Study as a whole: The cDNA or gDNA used as material had been derived from T cells, B-cell-depleted T cells, or PBMCs.

As handled by the study authors: Estimation of nucleated cell counts was performed using reference gene primer amplification. Generated by immunoSEQ multiplex PCR, the TCRdb table keeps only in-frame clones and is missing some. The V and J calls and clone size were taken over from that table, and D and trimming were inferred from the DNA. The table records about 270,000 clones, about 76% of them present only once. V was cut by 2 bases and J by 3 bases, with 11 bases left in between. CDR1 and CDR2 from the germline V gene are SGHTA and FQGTGA. CDR3 length: 16 amino acids. V gene TRBV7-3 combines with J gene TRBJ2-6; TRBD2 might be the D (6 bases). The source is a woman aged 55-70 years with active or convalescent COVID-19. Sequenced input: peripheral blood. In DNA form, the CDR3 reads TGTGCCAGCAGCTTACGTGGGGGAGGTGGGGCCAACGTCCTGACTTTC. It is translated as CASSLRGGGGANVLTF.